This T cell receptor beta chain derives from a study of tumor and adjacent non-tumor tissue in lung cancer. Study observations and caveats: TCR diversity was significantly greater in tumor than normal lung tissue. Normal lung showed higher cumulative top 100 clone frequency than tumor.

Details on this clonotype: Its antigen is not known. At one end the junction does not follow the germline gene, possibly because of a read error.

TCRbeta libraries were built with three rounds of nested PCR, modified from ARM-PCR. One entry per CDR3 protein results from TCRdb running MiXCR on the multiplex PCR reads. Of some 90,000 distinct CDR3 sequences in the sample, approximately 57% were seen once. RNA was extracted from bulk tissue without any cell sorting. The specimen sequenced was lung tumor tissue. This TCR was sampled from a man in his 70s with non-small cell lung cancer.

The CDR3 DNA reads TGCAGTGCTATTCTAGCGGGATATGAGCGGTGCTTC. Amino acids: CSAILAGYERCF. V usage is TRBV20-1 and J usage is TRBJ2-7; 9 bases agree with TRBD2. This CDR3 is 12 amino acids long. Germline lookup yields CDR1 DFQATT and CDR2 SNEGSKA (reference sequence).